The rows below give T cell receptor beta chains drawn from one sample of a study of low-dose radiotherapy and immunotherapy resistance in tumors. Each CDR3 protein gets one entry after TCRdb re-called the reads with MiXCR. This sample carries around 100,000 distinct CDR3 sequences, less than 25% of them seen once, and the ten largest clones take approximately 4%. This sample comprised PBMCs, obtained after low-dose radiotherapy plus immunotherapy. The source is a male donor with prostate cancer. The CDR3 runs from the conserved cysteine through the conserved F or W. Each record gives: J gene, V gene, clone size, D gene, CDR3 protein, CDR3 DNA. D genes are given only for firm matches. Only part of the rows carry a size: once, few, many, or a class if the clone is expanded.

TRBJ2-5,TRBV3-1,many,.,CASSQDSTRGETQYF,TGTGCCAGCAGCCAAGATAGTACGAGGGGAGAGACCCAGTACTTC
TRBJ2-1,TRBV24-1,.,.,CATRSSIGDEQFF,TGTGCCACCAGATCTAGTATCGGTGATGAGCAGTTCTTC
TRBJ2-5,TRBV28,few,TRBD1,CASNPYVGQRKETQYF,TGTGCCAGCAACCCCTATGTGGGACAGAGAAAAGAGACCCAGTACTTC
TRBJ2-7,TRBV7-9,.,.,CAISLPQRAITYEQYF,TGTGCCATCAGCTTACCCCAGAGGGCCATCACCTACGAGCAGTACTTC
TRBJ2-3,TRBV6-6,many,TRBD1,CASSYSSPGQGNTDTQYF,TGTGCCAGCAGTTACTCGTCGCCGGGACAGGGTAACACAGATACGCAGTATTTT
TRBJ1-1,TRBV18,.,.,CASSRPGWAQNTEAFF,TGTGCCAGCTCCCGGCCCGGGTGGGCACAGAACACTGAAGCTTTCTTT
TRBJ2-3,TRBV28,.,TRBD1,CASCGQGAPSTDTQYF,TGTGCCAGCTGTGGACAGGGGGCCCCCTCGACAGATACGCAGTATTTT
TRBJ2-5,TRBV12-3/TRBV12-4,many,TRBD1,CASSLSGTGGRETQYF,TGTGCCAGCAGTTTATCCGGGACAGGGGGAAGGGAGACCCAGTACTTC
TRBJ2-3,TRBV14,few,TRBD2,CASSPASGSWSDTQYF,TGTGCCAGCAGCCCCGCTAGCGGGAGCTGGTCAGATACGCAGTATTTT
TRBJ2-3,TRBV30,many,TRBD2,CAWSASSGRAGDTQYF,TGTGCCTGGAGCGCCTCTAGCGGGCGGGCCGGAGATACGCAGTATTTT
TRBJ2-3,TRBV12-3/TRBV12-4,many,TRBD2,CASSSGRGFGDTQYF,TGTGCCAGCAGTTCGGGGCGGGGGTTTGGAGATACGCAGTATTTT
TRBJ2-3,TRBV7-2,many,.,CASSLLVRASGTQYF,TGTGCCAGCAGCTTACTGGTGAGGGCGTCAGGTACGCAGTATTTT
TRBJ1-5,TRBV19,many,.,CASSTDGGGTQHF,TGTGCCAGTAGTACTGACGGGGGGGGGACCCAGCATTTT
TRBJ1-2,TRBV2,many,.,CASRYRDIVNGYTF,TGTGCCAGCAGGTACCGGGACATCGTTAATGGCTACACCTTC
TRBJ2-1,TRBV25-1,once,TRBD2,CASSEWVAGGPEYNEQFF,TGTGCCAGCAGTGAGTGGGTAGCGGGAGGGCCGGAGTACAATGAGCAGTTCTTC
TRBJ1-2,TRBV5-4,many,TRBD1,CASSPSWTGADGYTF,TGCGCCAGCAGCCCCTCCTGGACAGGGGCCGATGGCTACACCTTC
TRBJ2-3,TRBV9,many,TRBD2,CASSDSGTSRIHPNTDTQYF,TGTGCCAGCAGCGATAGCGGGACCTCCCGAATTCACCCAAACACAGATACGCAGTATTTT
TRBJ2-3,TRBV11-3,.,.,CASSPQGMGTDTQYF,TGTGCCAGCAGCCCACAGGGCATGGGCACAGATACGCAGTATTTT
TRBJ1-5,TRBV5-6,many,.,CASSLDGGSNQPQHF,TGTGCCAGCAGCTTGGACGGGGGCAGCAATCAGCCCCAGCATTTT
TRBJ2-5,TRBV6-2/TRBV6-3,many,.,CASRRGRVSTETQYF,TGTGCCAGCAGACGGGGCAGGGTCAGTACAGAGACCCAGTACTTC
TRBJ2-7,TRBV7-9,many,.,CASSLGRDLGEQYF,TGTGCCAGCAGCTTAGGGCGGGACCTTGGGGAGCAGTACTTC
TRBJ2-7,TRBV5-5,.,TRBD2,CASSLTGLLAGQPSSYEQYF,TGTGCCAGCAGCTTGACCGGTTTACTAGCGGGCCAACCGAGCTCCTACGAGCAGTACTTC
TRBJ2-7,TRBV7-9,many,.,CASSQSYYEQYF,TGTGCCAGCAGCCAAAGCTACTACGAGCAGTACTTC
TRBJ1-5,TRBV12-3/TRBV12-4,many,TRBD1,CASSLATGQQPQHF,TGTGCCAGCAGTTTAGCGACAGGGCAGCAGCCCCAGCATTTT
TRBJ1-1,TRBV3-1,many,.,CASSQGRRDTEAFF,TGTGCCAGCAGCCAAGGGAGGAGGGACACTGAAGCTTTCTTT
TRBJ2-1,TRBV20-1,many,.,CSARAAMGGSYNEQFF,TGCAGTGCTCGCGCCGCGATGGGGGGCTCCTACAATGAGCAGTTCTTC
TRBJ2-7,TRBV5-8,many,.,CASSLTGNEYF,TGTGCCAGCAGCTTAACAGGGAATGAGTACTTC
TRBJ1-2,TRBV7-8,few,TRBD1,CASSTEGALGNSNYGYTF,TGTGCCAGCAGCACCGAGGGGGCGTTGGGAAACTCTAACTATGGCTACACCTTC
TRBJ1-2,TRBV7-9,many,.,CASSLAVDGPVNGYTF,TGTGCCAGCAGCTTAGCGGTGGACGGGCCCGTGAATGGCTACACCTTC
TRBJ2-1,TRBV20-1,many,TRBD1,CSASEGASYNEQFF,TGCAGTGCTAGCGAGGGGGCCTCCTACAATGAGCAGTTCTTC
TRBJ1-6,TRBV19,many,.,CASSIGNSPLHF,TGTGCCAGTAGTATTGGGAATTCACCCCTCCACTTT
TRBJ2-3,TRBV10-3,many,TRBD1,CAIRAGGEDTQYF,TGTGCCATCAGGGCAGGGGGCGAGGATACGCAGTATTTT
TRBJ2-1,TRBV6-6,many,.,CASGEGQVNEQFF,TGTGCCAGTGGGGAAGGGCAGGTCAATGAGCAGTTCTTC
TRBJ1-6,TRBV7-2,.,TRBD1,CASTPGTGGRSPLHF,TGTGCCAGCACCCCCGGGACAGGGGGTCGGTCACCCCTCCACTTT
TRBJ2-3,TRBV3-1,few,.,CASSYGGRTDTQYF,TGTGCCAGCAGCTATGGGGGCAGGACAGATACGCAGTATTTT
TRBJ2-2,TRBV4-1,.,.,CASSQVLGASANTGELFF,TGTGCCAGCAGCCAAGTTCTGGGGGCTTCCGCGAACACCGGGGAGCTGTTTTTT
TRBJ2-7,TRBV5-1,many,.,CASSLSGVGRGLSSYEQYF,TGCGCCAGCAGCTTGTCCGGCGTAGGAAGAGGACTCAGCTCCTACGAGCAGTACTTC
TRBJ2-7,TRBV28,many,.,CASSPRWGGEQYF,TGTGCCAGCAGTCCTCGTTGGGGTGGCGAGCAGTACTTC
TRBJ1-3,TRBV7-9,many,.,CASSLARGQEESSGNTIYF,TGTGCCAGCAGCTTAGCGCGGGGTCAGGAGGAGTCCTCTGGAAACACCATATATTTT
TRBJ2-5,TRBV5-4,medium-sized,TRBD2,CASSLDSGGAGETQYF,TGTGCCAGCAGCTTGGATAGCGGGGGGGCCGGAGAGACCCAGTACTTC
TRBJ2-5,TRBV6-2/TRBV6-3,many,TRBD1,CASRSLRQGARETQYF,TGTGCCAGCAGGAGTCTGCGACAGGGGGCTCGAGAGACCCAGTACTTC
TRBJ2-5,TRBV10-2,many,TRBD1,CASSGQAEETQYF,TGCGCCAGCAGCGGACAGGCTGAAGAGACCCAGTACTTC
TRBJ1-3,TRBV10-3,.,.,CAISEDRISGNTIYF,TGTGCCATCAGTGAGGACAGGATCTCTGGAAACACCATATATTTT
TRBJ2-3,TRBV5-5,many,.,CASSQRPSTDTQYF,TGTGCCAGCAGCCAGCGTCCATCCACAGATACGCAGTATTTT
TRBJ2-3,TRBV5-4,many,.,CASSFAGNPDTQYF,TGTGCCAGCAGCTTCGCAGGGAACCCAGATACGCAGTATTTT
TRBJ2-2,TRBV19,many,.,CASSHGQLARPGELFF,TGTGCCAGTAGTCATGGCCAACTGGCACGACCCGGGGAGCTGTTTTTT
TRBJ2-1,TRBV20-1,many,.,CSAREPRSSYNEQFF,TGCAGTGCTAGAGAACCCCGGAGCTCCTACAATGAGCAGTTCTTC
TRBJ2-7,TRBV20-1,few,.,CSARDLDGAYEQYF,TGCAGTGCTAGGGACCTAGACGGTGCCTACGAGCAGTACTTC
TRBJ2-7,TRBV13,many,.,CASSLPGYEQYF,TGTGCCAGCAGCTTACCAGGGTACGAGCAGTACTTC
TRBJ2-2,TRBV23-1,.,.,CASSQWPTGELFF,TGCGCCAGCAGTCAATGGCCCACCGGGGAGCTGTTTTTT
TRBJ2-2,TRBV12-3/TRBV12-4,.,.,CASSLATENTGELFF,TGTGCCAGCAGTTTAGCAACGGAGAACACCGGGGAGCTGTTTTTT
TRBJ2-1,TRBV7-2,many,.,CASSLRLVAGNEQFF,TGTGCCAGCAGCTTAAGGCTAGTGGCGGGCAATGAGCAGTTCTTC
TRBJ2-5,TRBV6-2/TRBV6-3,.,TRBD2,CASSDPTSGFQETQYF,TGTGCCAGCAGTGATCCGACTAGCGGGTTCCAAGAGACCCAGTACTTC
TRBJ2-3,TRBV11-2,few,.,CASSAPSTDTQYF,TGTGCCAGCAGCGCTCCTAGCACAGATACGCAGTATTTT
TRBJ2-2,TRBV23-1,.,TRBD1,CASSRQGSTGELFF,TGCGCCAGCAGTCGACAGGGGAGCACCGGGGAGCTGTTTTTT
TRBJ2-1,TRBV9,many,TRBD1,CASSVGGTDYNEQFF,TGTGCCAGCAGCGTAGGGGGGACAGATTACAATGAGCAGTTCTTC
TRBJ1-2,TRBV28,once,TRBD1,CASSATGGYGYTF,TGTGCCAGCAGCGCGACAGGGGGCTATGGCTACACCTTC
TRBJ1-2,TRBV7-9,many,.,CASRSRGGDTYGYTF,TGTGCCAGCAGATCTCGTGGGGGGGACACCTATGGCTACACCTTC
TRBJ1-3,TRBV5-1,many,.,CASSIGTENTIYF,TGCGCCAGCAGCATTGGAACCGAAAACACCATATATTTT
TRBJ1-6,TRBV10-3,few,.,CAITGGKNSPLHF,TGTGCCATCACAGGAGGGAAAAATTCACCCCTCCACTTT